The T cell receptor beta chain under discussion was sequenced for a study of blood T cell repertoires in COVID-19 (dated by TCRdb to about 2020). Some background on the complete study: Samples from collaborators originated in the United States, Italy and Spain and spanned both the acute and convalescent phases of COVID-19. The prospective study material was composed of cDNA or gDNA derived from T cells, B-cell-depleted T cells, or PBMCs. Deeply sampled blood TCRbeta repertoires from subjects exposed to, actively infected with, or recovered from COVID-19 were included in the dataset. A freely available public database, intended as a resource for researchers studying the immune response to SARS-CoV-2, is where the repertoires were released. Samples were obtained from the ongoing ImmuneRACE study (first 160 participants) and from about 1,300 subjects provided by 6 global collaborators. Sample metadata almost always included a de-identified subject ID, COVID-19 status, age in years and sex. Where available, HLA class I and class II types were obtained from metadata supplied by the sample provider rather than from assay-based typing.

Another Seattle source contributed samples from volunteer blood donors who had recovered from COVID-19. Whole blood was collected in K2EDTA tubes by collaborating institutions according to the institutions' own protocols. For TCRbeta analysis, collaborators shipped samples in one of three forms: frozen whole blood, isolated PBMCs, or DNA extracted from either of those sample types. Broad study findings and their caveats: The quantity of clinical and demographic metadata differed by source and by participant and was supplied without curation.

CDR3 length: 14 amino acids, cysteine to phenylalanine. Only the CDR3 portion is preserved as DNA: 42 bases, with reading frame beginning at the first base. The immunoSEQ Assay, a bias-controlled multiplex PCR, was used to amplify TCRbeta CDR3 regions from genomic DNA. Under the source paper's analysis protocol: The number of nucleated cells in each sample was estimated by amplification of reference gene primers within the assay. To quantify the absolute abundance of each unique TCRbeta CDR3 rearrangement, sequence reads were collapsed and filtered. For each sample, productive Simpson clonality was calculated as the square root of Simpson's diversity index across productive rearrangements. Here the immuneACCESS table is served through TCRdb, limited to in-frame sequences with V and J called. Missing clones are a known gap in these copies; in checked studies unresolved V genes cover under half, and the rest lacks a known reason. V and J calls and clone size are those listed in that table; D and trimming were worked out from the DNA. This sample holds 250,000 to 350,000 clones; roughly 87% were observed only once. The ten biggest clones cover 2.2% of the sample.

This clone turned up a few times. Its antigen has not been determined. The record has no base qualities; no much larger clone is one base away. The chain uses TRBV7-5 and TRBJ2-4; the DNA was not compared with TRBD2, the D call given in the table. TRBV7-5 represents a pseudogene. This TCR was recovered from a woman between 45 and 65 years old who had recovered from COVID-19. Sequences were obtained from peripheral blood. The DNA sequence is TGTGTCTCCGGGGAGAGATTAGCCAAAAACATTCAGTACTTC. It translates as CVSGERLAKNIQYF.